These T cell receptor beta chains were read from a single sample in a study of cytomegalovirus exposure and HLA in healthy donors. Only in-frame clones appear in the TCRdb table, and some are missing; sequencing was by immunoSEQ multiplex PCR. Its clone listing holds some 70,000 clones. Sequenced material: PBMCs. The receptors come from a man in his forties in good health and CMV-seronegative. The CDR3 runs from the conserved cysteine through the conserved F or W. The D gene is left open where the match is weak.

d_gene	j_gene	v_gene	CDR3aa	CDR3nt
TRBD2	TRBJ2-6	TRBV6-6	CASSLTSGSGANVLTF	TGTGCCAGCAGTTTGACTAGCGGCTCTGGGGCCAACGTCCTGACTTTC
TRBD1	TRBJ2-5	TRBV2	CAEQGALQETQYF	TGTGCCGAACAGGGGGCATTACAAGAGACCCAGTACTTC
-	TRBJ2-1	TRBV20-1	CSATGGNEQFF	TGCAGTGCTACAGGGGGGAATGAGCAGTTCTTC
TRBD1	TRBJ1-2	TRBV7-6	CASSPTGKELGYGYTF	TGTGCCAGCAGCCCGACAGGGAAGGAATTGGGCTATGGCTACACCTTC
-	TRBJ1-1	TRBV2	CASCGEVNTEAFF	TGTGCCAGCTGCGGAGAAGTGAACACTGAAGCTTTCTTT
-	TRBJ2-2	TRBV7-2	CASSLVATGLGTGELFF	TGTGCCAGCAGCTTAGTCGCAACAGGGTTAGGCACCGGGGAGCTGTTTTTT
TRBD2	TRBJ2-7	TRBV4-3	CASSQHLGGGEGYEQYF	TGCGCCAGCAGCCAACATTTGGGGGGGGGAGAAGGATACGAGCAGTACTTC
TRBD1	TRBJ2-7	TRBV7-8	CASSGDRGYGEQYF	TGTGCCAGCAGCGGGGACAGGGGCTATGGGGAGCAGTACTTC
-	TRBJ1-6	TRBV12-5	CASRGSHSPLHF	TGTGCTAGTCGAGGGAGTCATTCACCCCTCCACTTT
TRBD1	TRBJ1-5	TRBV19	CASSRPGQGMDQPQHF	TGTGCCAGTAGTAGACCGGGACAGGGAATGGATCAGCCCCAGCATTTT
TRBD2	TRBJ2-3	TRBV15	CATSRDKTSGERTDTQYF	TGTGCCACCAGCAGAGATAAGACTAGCGGGGAACGCACAGATACGCAGTATTTT
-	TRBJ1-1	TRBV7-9	CASSLGTAPGGFF	TGTGCCAGCAGCTTAGGGACAGCCCCTGGGGGTTTCTTT
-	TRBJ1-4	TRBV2	CASNFRLQEKLFF	TGTGCCAGCAACTTCAGGTTACAAGAAAAACTGTTTTTT
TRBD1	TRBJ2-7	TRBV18	CASSDTGGEQYF	TGTGCCAGCTCAGATACAGGGGGCGAGCAGTACTTC
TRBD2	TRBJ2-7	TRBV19	CASSSRTSGRFHEQYF	TGTGCCAGTAGTTCCAGGACTAGCGGGAGATTCCACGAGCAGTACTTC
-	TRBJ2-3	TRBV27	CASRTMTDTQYF	TGTGCCAGCAGGACTATGACAGATACGCAGTATTTT
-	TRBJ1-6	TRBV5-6	CASSLRAVNSPLHF	TGTGCCAGCAGCTTGAGAGCGGTCAATTCACCCCTCCACTTT
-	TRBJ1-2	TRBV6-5	CASSRQGGGDGYTF	TGTGCCAGCAGCCGACAAGGGGGTGGGGACGGCTACACCTTC
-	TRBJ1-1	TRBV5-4	CASSWGRDSTAFF	TGTGCCAGCAGCTGGGGTCGGGACTCCACGGCTTTCTTT
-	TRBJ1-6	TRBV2	CASSEGRRSYNSPLHF	TGTGCCAGCAGTGAAGGCAGGCGCTCCTATAATTCACCCCTCCACTTT
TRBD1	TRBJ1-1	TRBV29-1	CSVTTWTGGTEAFF	TGCAGCGTCACTACATGGACAGGGGGCACTGAAGCTTTCTTT
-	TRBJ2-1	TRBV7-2	CASSPGPGNNEQFF	TGTGCCAGCAGCCCCGGGCCCGGGAACAATGAGCAGTTCTTC
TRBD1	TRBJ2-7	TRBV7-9	CASSLTGGTYEQYF	TGTGCCAGCAGCTTAACAGGGGGGACCTACGAGCAGTACTTC
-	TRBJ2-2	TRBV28	CASSLWVGAGDIGELFF	TGTGCCAGCAGTTTATGGGTCGGTGCAGGGGACATCGGGGAGCTGTTTTTT
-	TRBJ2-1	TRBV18	CASSPPKSSYNEQFF	TGTGCCAGCTCGCCTCCTAAGAGCTCCTACAATGAGCAGTTCTTC
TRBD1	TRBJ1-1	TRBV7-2	CASSLESGGVTEAFF	TGTGCCAGCAGCTTAGAATCAGGGGGCGTCACTGAAGCTTTCTTT
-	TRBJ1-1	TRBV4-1	CASSQTGTTFF	TGCGCCAGCAGCCAGACAGGAACCACCTTCTTT
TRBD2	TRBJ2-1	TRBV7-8	CASSPGTSGNNEQFF	TGTGCCAGCAGCCCAGGGACTAGCGGGAATAATGAGCAGTTCTTC
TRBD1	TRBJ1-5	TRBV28	CASTDLTGKQINRNQPQHF	TGTGCCAGCACCGACCTGACAGGGAAACAAATCAACCGCAATCAGCCCCAGCATTTT
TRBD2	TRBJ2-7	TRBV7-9	CASIYALAGLIYEQYF	TGTGCCAGCATCTATGCCCTAGCGGGTTTAATCTACGAGCAGTACTTC
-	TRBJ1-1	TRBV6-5	CASSYRVNTEAFF	TGTGCCAGCAGTTACCGAGTGAACACTGAAGCTTTCTTT
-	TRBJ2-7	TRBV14	CASSQDRDKPGPYEQYF	TGTGCCAGCAGCCAAGATCGGGACAAACCAGGTCCGTACGAGCAGTACTTC
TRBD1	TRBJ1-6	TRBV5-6	CASSLGTGQSPLHF	TGTGCCAGCAGCTTGGGGACAGGGCAATCACCCCTCCACTTT